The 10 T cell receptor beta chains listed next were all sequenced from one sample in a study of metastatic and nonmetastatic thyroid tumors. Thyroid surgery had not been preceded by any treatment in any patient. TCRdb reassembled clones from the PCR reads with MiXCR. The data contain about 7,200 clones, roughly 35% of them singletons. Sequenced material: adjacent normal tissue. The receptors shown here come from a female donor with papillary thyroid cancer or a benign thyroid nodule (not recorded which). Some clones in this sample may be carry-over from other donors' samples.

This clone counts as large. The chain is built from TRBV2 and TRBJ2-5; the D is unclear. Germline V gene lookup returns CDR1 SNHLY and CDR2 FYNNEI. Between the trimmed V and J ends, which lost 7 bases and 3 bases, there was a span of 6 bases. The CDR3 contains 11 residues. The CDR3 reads CASTGEETQYF. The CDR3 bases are TGTGCCAGCACCGGCGAAGAGACCCAGTACTTC.

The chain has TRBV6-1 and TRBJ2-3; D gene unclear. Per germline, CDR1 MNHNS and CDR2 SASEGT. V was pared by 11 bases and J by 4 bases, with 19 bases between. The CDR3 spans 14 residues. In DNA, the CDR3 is TGTGCCTGTGCTGCGTTCAAAAACGCAGATACGCAGTATTTT. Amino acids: CACAAFKNADTQYF.

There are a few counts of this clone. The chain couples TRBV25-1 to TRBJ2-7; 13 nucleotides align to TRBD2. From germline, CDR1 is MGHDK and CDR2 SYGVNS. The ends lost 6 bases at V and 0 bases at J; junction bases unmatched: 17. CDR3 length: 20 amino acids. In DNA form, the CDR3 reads TGTGCCAGCAGCCCTACCCCCGGACTAGCGGGGGCCCCGAGCTCCTACGAGCAGTACTTC. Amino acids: CASSPTPGLAGAPSSYEQYF.

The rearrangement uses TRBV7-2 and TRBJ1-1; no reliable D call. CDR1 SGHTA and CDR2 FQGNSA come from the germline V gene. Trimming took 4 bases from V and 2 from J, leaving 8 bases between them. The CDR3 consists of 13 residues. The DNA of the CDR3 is TGTGCCAGCAGCTACCGATCAAACACTGAAGCTTTCTTT. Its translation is CASSYRSNTEAFF.

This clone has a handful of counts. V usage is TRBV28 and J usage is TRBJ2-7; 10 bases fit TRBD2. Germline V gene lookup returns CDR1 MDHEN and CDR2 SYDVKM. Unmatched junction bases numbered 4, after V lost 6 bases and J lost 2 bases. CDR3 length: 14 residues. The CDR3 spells CASREAGGPYEQYF. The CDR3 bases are TGTGCCAGCAGAGAAGCGGGAGGGCCCTACGAGCAGTACTTC.

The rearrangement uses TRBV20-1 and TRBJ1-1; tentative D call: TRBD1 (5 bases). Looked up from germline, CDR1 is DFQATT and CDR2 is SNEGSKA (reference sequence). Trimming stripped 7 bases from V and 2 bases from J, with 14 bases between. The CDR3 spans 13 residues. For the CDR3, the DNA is TGCAGTGTCCCCCTCCAGGGAAACACTGAAGCTTTCTTT. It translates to CSVPLQGNTEAFF.

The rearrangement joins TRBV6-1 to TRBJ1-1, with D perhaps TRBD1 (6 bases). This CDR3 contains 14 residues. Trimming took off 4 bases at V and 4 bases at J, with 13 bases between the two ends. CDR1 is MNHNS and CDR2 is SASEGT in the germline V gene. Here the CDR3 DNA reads TGTGCCAGCAGTGTTCAGGGGAGGGGCACTGAAGCTTTCTTT. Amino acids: CASSVQGRGTEAFF.

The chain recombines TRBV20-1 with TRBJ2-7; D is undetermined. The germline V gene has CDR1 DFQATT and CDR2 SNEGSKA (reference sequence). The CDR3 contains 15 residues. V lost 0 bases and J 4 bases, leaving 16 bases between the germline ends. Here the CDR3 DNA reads TGCAGTGCTAGAGATTTCCACGGAGTGGATTACGAGCAGTACTTC. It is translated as CSARDFHGVDYEQYF.

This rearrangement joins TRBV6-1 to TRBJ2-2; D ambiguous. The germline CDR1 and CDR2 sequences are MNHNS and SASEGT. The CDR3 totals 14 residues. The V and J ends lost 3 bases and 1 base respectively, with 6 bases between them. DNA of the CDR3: TGTGCCAGCAGTGATTGGGGGAACACCGGGGAGCTGTTTTTT. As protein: CASSDWGNTGELFF.

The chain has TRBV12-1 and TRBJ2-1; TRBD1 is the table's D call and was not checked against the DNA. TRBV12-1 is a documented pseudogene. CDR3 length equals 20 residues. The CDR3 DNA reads TGTGCCAGCAGTCTTTACTCCGGGACAAGGAGGGCAATGATGAACAATGAGCAGTTCTTC. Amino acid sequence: CASSLYSGTRRAMMNNEQFF.